This TCR beta chain derives from a study of OX40 agonist ivuxolimab in advanced cancers. In the study overall: An agonistic anti-OX40 (CD134) antibody, ivuxolimab, was used to treat the patients. Dose-escalation cases comprised hepatocellular carcinoma, melanoma, renal cell or head and neck cancer. With a range of roughly 23 to 90, age averaged 60 years, and approximately 83% were male.

The study's findings and limits: The study observed clonal expansion of CD4+ and CD8+ blood T cells by week 6 at 0.1 to 3.0 mg/kg.

Germline V gene lookup returns CDR1 SEHNR and CDR2 FQNEAQ (reference sequence). The CDR3 extends over 14 amino acids. The V segment lost 2 bases and the J segment 4 bases; nucleotides outside the gene matches: 4. Assay: immunoSEQ multiplex PCR; the TCRdb copy retains only in-frame clones and omits some. The data show 100,000 to 150,000 clones, 90% to 95% seen once. About this clone: Its antigen remains unknown.

J is TRBJ1-1 and V is TRBV7-9, with 7 positions matching TRBD1. This TCR came from an adult with an advanced solid tumor such as melanoma, head and neck, liver or kidney cancer. The source was CD4+ or CD8+ T cells sorted from blood, collected in a trial of the OX40 agonist ivuxolimab. The CDR3 sequence: CASSLTGVGTEAFF. CDR3 sequence (DNA): TGTGCCAGCAGCTTAACAGGGGTGGGCACTGAAGCTTTCTTT.